These T cell receptor beta chains were read from a single sample in a study of Ad26.COV2.S vaccination and SARS-CoV-2 variants. Profiling relied on immunoSEQ multiplex PCR, and the TCRdb table lists in-frame clones only, not all of them. This sample has under 600,000 clones; around 89% occur once, and the top ten carry more than 1.5%. The sample was peripheral blood, taken in a trial of Ad26.COV2.S vaccine versus placebo. The receptors stem from a person aged 18-60 years who received the Ad26.COV2.S COVID-19 vaccine or a placebo. CDR3s include the opening cysteine and the closing phenylalanine or tryptophan. A D gene is named only where the DNA matches it firmly. Some rows mark clone size as missing; the rest say once, few, many or name a class of expanded clone.

D gene	V gene	clone size	J gene	CDR3 protein	CDR3 DNA
.	TRBV19	few	TRBJ1-5	CASKQGHQPQHF	TGTGCCAGCAAGCAGGGCCATCAGCCCCAGCATTTT
.	TRBV18	.	TRBJ2-1	CASSPPGVSYNEQFF	TGTGCCAGCTCACCCCCAGGGGTTTCCTACAATGAGCAGTTCTTC
.	TRBV5-1	.	TRBJ2-7	CASSAGWTYEQYF	TGCGCCAGCTCTGCGGGCTGGACCTACGAGCAGTACTTC
.	TRBV30	.	TRBJ1-3	CAWSSTRNTIYF	TGTGCCTGGAGTTCCACTCGAAACACCATATATTTT
.	TRBV12-3/TRBV12-4	.	TRBJ1-2	CASRPGIGYGYTF	TGTGCCAGCAGACCGGGAATAGGATATGGCTACACCTTC
.	TRBV30	.	TRBJ2-5	CAWLVYDRTQYF	TGTGCCTGGTTGGTGTACGACCGGACCCAGTACTTC
TRBD1	TRBV19	once	TRBJ1-1	CASSPDRGPKNTEAFF	TGTGCCAGTAGTCCCGACAGGGGCCCAAAGAACACTGAAGCTTTCTTT
.	TRBV27	.	TRBJ1-2	CASSPGAPLNYGYTF	TGTGCCAGCAGTCCCGGAGCCCCCCTTAACTATGGCTACACCTTC
.	TRBV15	.	TRBJ2-3	CATSTLLGRGAKDTQYF	TGTGCCACCAGCACCCTATTAGGCAGGGGGGCCAAAGATACGCAGTATTTT
TRBD1	TRBV10-2	.	TRBJ2-3	CASRGQGGYTDTQYF	TGCGCCAGCAGGGGACAGGGAGGGTACACAGATACGCAGTATTTT
.	TRBV7-2	.	TRBJ1-3	CASSLASAGNTIYF	TGTGCCAGCAGCTTAGCGTCCGCTGGAAACACCATATATTTT
TRBD2	TRBV27	.	TRBJ2-1	CASSLFAGAYNEQFF	TGTGCCAGCAGTTTATTTGCGGGAGCCTACAATGAGCAGTTCTTC
.	TRBV5-8	.	TRBJ1-2	CASSLYPATYGYTF	TGTGCCAGCAGCTTGTATCCAGCCACCTATGGCTACACCTTC
.	TRBV4-1	.	TRBJ1-6	CASSLGLLRDSPLHF	TGCGCCAGCAGCCTCGGGCTGTTGAGGGATTCACCCCTCCACTTT
TRBD1	TRBV28	few	TRBJ1-5	CASSSPGGNQPQHF	TGTGCCAGCAGCTCCCCAGGGGGTAATCAGCCCCAGCATTTT
TRBD2	TRBV4-2	once	TRBJ2-7	CASSSSPGTSGEQYF	TGTGCCAGCAGCTCCAGCCCCGGGACTAGCGGGGAGCAGTACTTC
TRBD1	TRBV4-3	.	TRBJ1-3	CASSTTTGRVGDTIYF	TGCGCCAGCAGCACCACGACAGGGCGGGTTGGGGACACCATATATTTT
TRBD1	TRBV5-1	.	TRBJ2-3	CASSAGQGGIRDTQYF	TGCGCCAGCAGCGCGGGACAGGGGGGTATTAGGGATACGCAGTATTTT
TRBD2	TRBV28	.	TRBJ2-7	CASTPYHGTSGNTYEQYF	TGTGCCAGCACCCCTTATCATGGGACTAGCGGGAATACCTACGAGCAGTACTTC
TRBD2	TRBV4-1	.	TRBJ2-2	CASSQETSLTGELFF	TGCGCCAGCAGCCAAGAGACTAGCTTAACCGGGGAGCTGTTTTTT
.	TRBV7-3	.	TRBJ2-3	CASSRGQGGTDTQYF	TGTGCCAGCAGCCGCGGGCAGGGAGGCACAGATACGCAGTATTTT
TRBD1	TRBV28	.	TRBJ1-2	CASGGQNYGYTF	TGTGCCAGCGGGGGACAGAACTATGGCTACACCTTC
TRBD1	TRBV15	.	TRBJ2-7	CATSRDYRAGGREEQYF	TGTGCCACCAGCAGAGATTATAGGGCAGGGGGTAGGGAAGAGCAGTACTTC
TRBD1	TRBV2	.	TRBJ2-3	CASSEVDRVVHTDTQYF	TGTGCCAGCAGTGAAGTGGACAGGGTGGTACACACAGATACGCAGTATTTT
.	TRBV28	.	TRBJ2-3	CASSFGGSTDTQYF	TGTGCCAGCAGTTTCGGGGGTAGCACAGATACGCAGTATTTT
.	TRBV4-3	.	TRBJ1-1	CASSQEWRAEAFF	TGCGCCAGCAGCCAAGAGTGGAGGGCTGAAGCTTTCTTT
.	TRBV7-9	.	TRBJ1-4	CASSLVSSTNEKLFF	TGTGCCAGCAGCTTAGTCTCCTCAACTAATGAAAAACTGTTTTTT
.	TRBV28	once	TRBJ2-1	CASYNDKWGSPYNEQFF	TGTGCCAGCTACAATGACAAATGGGGGAGTCCCTACAATGAGCAGTTCTTC
TRBD1	TRBV14	.	TRBJ1-1	CASSQRRQGSGAFF	TGTGCCAGCAGCCAGCGAAGACAGGGGTCTGGAGCTTTCTTT
.	TRBV24-1	.	TRBJ2-6	CATSESLVSGANVLTF	TGTGCCACCAGTGAGTCCTTGGTCTCTGGGGCCAACGTCCTGACTTTC
.	TRBV24-1	few	TRBJ1-6	CATIQSSYNSPLHF	TGTGCCACCATTCAGAGCTCCTATAATTCACCCCTCCACTTT
TRBD1	TRBV30	.	TRBJ1-5	CAWSGQGGVPQHF	TGTGCCTGGAGTGGACAGGGAGGTGTGCCCCAGCATTTT
.	TRBV6-5	.	TRBJ2-7	CASSSYTGRRDEQYF	TGTGCCAGCAGTTCCTATACAGGGCGTAGGGACGAGCAGTACTTC
.	TRBV11-2	.	TRBJ1-4	CASSLFPEGANEKLFF	TGTGCCAGCAGCTTATTCCCTGAGGGGGCTAATGAAAAACTGTTTTTT
.	TRBV7-9	once	TRBJ1-2	CASSLAKSGPYGYTF	TGTGCCAGCAGCTTAGCCAAGAGCGGGCCCTATGGCTACACCTTC
.	TRBV7-8	.	TRBJ2-3	CASSSHFSGITTDTQYF	TGTGCCAGCAGCTCCCACTTTTCGGGTATTACCACAGATACGCAGTATTTT
TRBD1	TRBV6-6	.	TRBJ1-6	CASWDRAGNSPLHF	TGTGCCAGTTGGGACAGGGCCGGGAATTCACCCCTCCACTTT
.	TRBV2	.	TRBJ2-5	CANHPIKGAVETQYF	TGTGCCAACCACCCTATTAAGGGAGCGGTAGAGACCCAGTACTTC
.	TRBV7-9	.	TRBJ2-3	CASSLRREYTDTQYF	TGTGCCAGCAGCCTCCGCCGGGAGTACACAGATACGCAGTATTTT
.	TRBV7-9	few	TRBJ1-1	CASSLRRGRRDTEAFF	TGTGCCAGCAGCTTAAGACGCGGACGCCGGGACACTGAAGCTTTCTTT
.	TRBV7-7	.	TRBJ2-5	CASSLLQNTQETQYF	TGTGCTAGCAGCTTACTCCAGAATACCCAAGAGACCCAGTACTTC
.	TRBV19	.	TRBJ1-2	CASSPGGLAVSYGYTF	TGTGCCAGTAGCCCTGGGGGGCTCGCCGTTTCTTATGGCTACACCTTC
.	TRBV2	.	TRBJ2-4	CASSESGFIAKNIQYF	TGTGCCAGCAGTGAATCCGGGTTTATAGCCAAAAACATTCAGTACTTC
.	TRBV7-8	.	TRBJ2-7	CASSPRVRTDYEQYF	TGTGCCAGCAGCCCCCGGGTGCGGACGGACTACGAGCAGTACTTC